The clone carrying this T cell receptor (beta chain) showed up just a few times. TCRdb's copy holds only in-frame clones and misses some; the assay was immunoSEQ multiplex PCR. The sample lists approximately 210,000 clones; 89% were seen once. CDR1 is SGHDT, CDR2 YYEEEE, per germline. Trimming stripped 0 bases from V and 2 bases from J, with 14 bases between. This CDR3 region has 16 residues. The sample comes from a study of blood T cell repertoires in COVID-19. The specimen sequenced was PBMCs or T cells enriched from blood (not recorded which). The gene calls are TRBV5-6 and TRBJ1-2; D not resolved. The receptor was isolated from a woman younger than 35 who had recovered from COVID-19. CDR3 amino acids: CASSLEYVGLNYGYTF. Here the CDR3 DNA reads TGTGCCAGCAGCTTGGAATACGTTGGCCTCAACTATGGCTACACCTTC.